Sequencing of this T cell receptor (beta chain) was carried out in a study of OX40 agonist ivuxolimab in advanced cancers. The count of this clone is one. Only in-frame clones appear in the TCRdb table, and some are missing; sequencing was by immunoSEQ multiplex PCR. The table records approximately 84,000 clones, roughly 86% of them present only once. The TCR comes from an adult with an advanced solid tumor such as melanoma, head and neck, liver or kidney cancer. Sequencing was performed on CD4+ or CD8+ T cells sorted from blood, taken in a trial of the OX40 agonist ivuxolimab.

The CDR3 region has the DNA TGTGCCAGCAGCCCCGGGAGGTTCTACGAGCAGTACTTC. It yields the protein CASSPGRFYEQYF. The rearrangement joins TRBV21-1 to TRBJ2-7; the listed D gene, TRBD2, was not tested against the DNA. TRBV21-1 is shown as a pseudogene. The CDR3 is made up of 13 amino acids.